The sample holds a few counts of the clone carrying this T cell receptor (beta chain). Antigen specificity is unknown. Primed by a sample-barcoded 5' primer and a J-beta primer mix, a second PCR proceeded for 7 to 11 cycles. TCRdb redid the calling of the 5' RACE reads with MiXCR, one entry per CDR3 protein. The table lists 1.5 million or so distinct CDR3 sequences, under 55% of them singletons. The CDR3 has 15 residues. The junction had 4 bases not matched to a gene; V was cut back by 3 bases and J by 3 bases. There were healthy Caucasian individuals from Russia, aged roughly 6 to 100, serving as donors. Per individual sample, total RNA of at least 5 micrograms was extracted. The source of the sample is a study of blood T cells in healthy people across ages. Study results and limitations: It was not possible, with unsorted PBMCs, to conclusively compare naive and antigen-experienced cells.

This clonotype was obtained from a woman aged 18-29 years in good health. Sample: blood. V gene TRBV12-3 or TRBV12-4 combines with J gene TRBJ2-3, with 9 bases that match TRBD2. The CDR3 here is CASSLSGGLTDTQYF. DNA of the CDR3: TGTGCCAGCAGTTTGAGCGGGGGGTTGACAGATACGCAGTATTTT.